This T cell receptor (beta chain) is drawn from a study of response to subunit inactivated influenza vaccine. Whole-study results and caveats: Authors suggested few new T cells are recruited by each seasonal influenza vaccination.

Via MiXCR, TCRdb re-called the RT-PCR reads, giving one row per CDR3 protein. The sample includes hundreds of thousands of distinct CDR3 sequences, roughly 8.2% of them seen just once. The CDR3 spans 15 residues. V shed 5 bases and J 2 bases; nucleotides not matched to a gene: 6. Germline CDR1 is SGHVS and CDR2 is FQNEAQ. This clonotype was counted at least ten times. Its antigen is not known. This sample comprised PBMCs from blood, obtained around 2 years after vaccination. This sequence joins TRBV7-8 and TRBJ2-7, with 10 bases fitting TRBD1. The TCR sequence derives from a man aged 45-69 years who received an inactivated influenza vaccine. The CDR3 loop reads CASSPRTGGPYEQYF. CDR3 DNA sequence: TGTGCCAGCAGCCCCCGGACAGGGGGTCCCTACGAGCAGTACTTC. The entire variable domain, with the rest obtained from reference TRBV7-8 and TRBJ2-7, is as follows: GAGVSQSPRYKVAKRGQDVALRCDPISGHVSLFWYQQALGQGPEFLTYFQNEAQLDKSGLPSDRFFAERPEGSVSTLKIQRTQQEDSAVYLCASSPRTGGPYEQYFGPGTRLTVT.